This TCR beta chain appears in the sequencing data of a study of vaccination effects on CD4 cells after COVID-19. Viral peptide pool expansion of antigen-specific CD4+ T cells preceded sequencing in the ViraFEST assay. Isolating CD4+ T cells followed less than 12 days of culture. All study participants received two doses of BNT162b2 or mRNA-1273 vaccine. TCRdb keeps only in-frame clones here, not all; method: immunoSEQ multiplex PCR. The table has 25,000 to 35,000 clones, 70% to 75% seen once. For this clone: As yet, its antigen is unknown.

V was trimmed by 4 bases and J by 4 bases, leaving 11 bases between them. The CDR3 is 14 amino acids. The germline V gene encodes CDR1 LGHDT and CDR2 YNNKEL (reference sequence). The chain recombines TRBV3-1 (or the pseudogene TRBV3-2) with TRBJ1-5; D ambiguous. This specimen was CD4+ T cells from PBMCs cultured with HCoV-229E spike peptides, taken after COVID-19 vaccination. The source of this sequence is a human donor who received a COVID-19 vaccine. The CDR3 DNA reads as TGTGCCAGCAGCCCGCTCGGGGTTAATCAGCCCCAGCATTTT. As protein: CASSPLGVNQPQHF.